This T cell receptor beta chain appears in the sequencing data of a study of long-term antiretroviral therapy in people with HIV. The assay used was immunoSEQ (version v3.0), run at survey level. The assay was immunoSEQ multiplex PCR, and TCRdb's table has in-frame clones only and misses some. The sample yields about 14,000 clones, roughly 77% seen once. A note on this clone: No antigen is known for it.

Whole-study results and caveats: Diversity measured after ART increased yet remained under transplant donor controls.

CDR1 LNHDA and CDR2 SQIVND come from the germline V gene (reference sequence). V was shortened by 3 bases and J by 1 base, with 11 bases between the two germline ends. CDR3 length: 15 amino acids. The source of this sequence is a man in his forties with HIV. This chain links TRBV19 with TRBJ2-3; D tentatively fits TRBD1 or TRBD2 (6 bases each). Sequencing used unsorted PBMCs, obtained 3.1 years after starting antiretroviral therapy. CDR3 bases: TGTGCCAGTAGTATTAGAGGGGGGCGCACAGATACGCAGTATTTT. Translation: CASSIRGGRTDTQYF.